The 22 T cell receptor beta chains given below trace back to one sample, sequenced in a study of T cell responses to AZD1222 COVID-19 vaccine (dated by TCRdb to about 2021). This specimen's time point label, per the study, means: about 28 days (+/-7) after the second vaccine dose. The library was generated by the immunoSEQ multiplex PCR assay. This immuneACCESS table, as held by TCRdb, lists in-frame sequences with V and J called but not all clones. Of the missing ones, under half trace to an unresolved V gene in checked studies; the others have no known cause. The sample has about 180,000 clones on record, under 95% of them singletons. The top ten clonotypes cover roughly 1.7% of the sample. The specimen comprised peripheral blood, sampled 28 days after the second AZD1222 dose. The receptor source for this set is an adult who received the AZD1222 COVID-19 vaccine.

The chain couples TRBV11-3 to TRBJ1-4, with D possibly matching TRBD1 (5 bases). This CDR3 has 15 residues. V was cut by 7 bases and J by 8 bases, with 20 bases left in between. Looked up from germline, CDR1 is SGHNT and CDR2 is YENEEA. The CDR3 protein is CASKRRGLLPEKLFF. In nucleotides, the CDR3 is TGTGCCAGCAAGAGACGGGGGTTACTCCCCGAAAAACTGTTTTTT.

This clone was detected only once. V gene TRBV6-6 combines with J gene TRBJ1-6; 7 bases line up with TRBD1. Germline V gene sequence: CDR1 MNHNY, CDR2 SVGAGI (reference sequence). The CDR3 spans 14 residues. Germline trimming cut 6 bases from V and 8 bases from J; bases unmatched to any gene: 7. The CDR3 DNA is TGTGCCAGCAGGAGACAGGGTTTTGATTCACCCCTCCACTTT. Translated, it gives CASRRQGFDSPLHF.

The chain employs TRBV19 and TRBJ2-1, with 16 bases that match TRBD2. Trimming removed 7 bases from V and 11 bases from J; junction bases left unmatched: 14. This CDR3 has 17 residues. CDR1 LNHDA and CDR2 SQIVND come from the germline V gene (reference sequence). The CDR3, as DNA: TGTGCCAGTACTCCCGCGGGGGGGACTAGCGGGAGGGCCCAGCAGTTCTTC. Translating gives CASTPAGGTSGRAQQFF.

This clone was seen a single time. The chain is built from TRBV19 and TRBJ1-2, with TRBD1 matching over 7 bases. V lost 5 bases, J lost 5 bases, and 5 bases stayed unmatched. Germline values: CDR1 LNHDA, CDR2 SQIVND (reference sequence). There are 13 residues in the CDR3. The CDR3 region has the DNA TGTGCCAGTAGTCCGGGGACAGCGTATGGCTACACCTTC. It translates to CASSPGTAYGYTF.

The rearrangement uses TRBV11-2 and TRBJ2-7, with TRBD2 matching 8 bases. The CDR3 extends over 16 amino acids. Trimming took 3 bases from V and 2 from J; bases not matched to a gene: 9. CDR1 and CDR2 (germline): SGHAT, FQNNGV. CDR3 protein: CASSLEPAGGTYEQYF. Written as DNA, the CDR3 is TGTGCCAGCAGCTTGGAACCCGCGGGGGGAACCTACGAGCAGTACTTC.

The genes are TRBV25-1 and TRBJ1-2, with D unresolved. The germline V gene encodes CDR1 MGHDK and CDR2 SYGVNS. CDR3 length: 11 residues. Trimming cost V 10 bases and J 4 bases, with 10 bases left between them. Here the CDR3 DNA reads TGTGCCACTAGAGCTGGCTATGGCTACACCTTC. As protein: CATRAGYGYTF.

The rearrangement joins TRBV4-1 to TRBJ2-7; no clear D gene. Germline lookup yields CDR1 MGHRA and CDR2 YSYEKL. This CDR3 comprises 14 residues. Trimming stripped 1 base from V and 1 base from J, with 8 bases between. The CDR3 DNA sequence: TGCGCCAGCAGCCAAGGGCCCCGATCCTACGAGCAGTACTTC. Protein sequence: CASSQGPRSYEQYF.

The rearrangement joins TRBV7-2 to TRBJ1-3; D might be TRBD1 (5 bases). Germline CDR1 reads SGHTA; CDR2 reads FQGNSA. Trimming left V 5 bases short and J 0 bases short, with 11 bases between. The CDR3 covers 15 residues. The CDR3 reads CASSPWGSSGNTIYF. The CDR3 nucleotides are TGTGCCAGCAGCCCGTGGGGGAGCTCTGGAAACACCATATATTTT.

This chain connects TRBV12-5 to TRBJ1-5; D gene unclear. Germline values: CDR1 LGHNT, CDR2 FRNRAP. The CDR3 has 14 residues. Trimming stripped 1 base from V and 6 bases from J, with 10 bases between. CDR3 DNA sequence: TGTGCTAGTGGTTTGGGGCTGCTTGGTCAGCCCCAGCATTTT. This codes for CASGLGLLGQPQHF.

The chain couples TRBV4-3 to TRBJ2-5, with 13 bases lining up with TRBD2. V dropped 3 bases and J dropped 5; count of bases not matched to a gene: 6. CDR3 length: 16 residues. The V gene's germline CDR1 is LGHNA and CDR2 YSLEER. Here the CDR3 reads CASSHGGLAGRETQYF. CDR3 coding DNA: TGCGCCAGCAGCCATGGGGGACTAGCGGGGCGGGAGACCCAGTACTTC.

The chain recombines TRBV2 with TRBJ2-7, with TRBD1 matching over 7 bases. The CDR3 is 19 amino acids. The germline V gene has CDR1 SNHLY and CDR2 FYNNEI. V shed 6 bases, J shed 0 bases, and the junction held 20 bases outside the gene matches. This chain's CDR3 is CASRHRGIGRLPSSYEQYF. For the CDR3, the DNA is TGTGCCAGCAGGCACAGGGGAATTGGGAGACTCCCGAGCTCCTACGAGCAGTACTTC.

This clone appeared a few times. CDR3 sequence reads: CASSLGDRAEAFF. CDR3 DNA: TGTGCCAGCAGCTTAGGGGACAGGGCTGAAGCTTTCTTT. The chain couples TRBV7-9 to TRBJ1-1; 9 bases align to TRBD1. Germline-derived CDR1 and CDR2 are SEHNR and FQNEAQ (reference sequence). The CDR3 is made up of 13 amino acids. J was trimmed by 6 bases and V by 1 base; bases with no gene match: 0.

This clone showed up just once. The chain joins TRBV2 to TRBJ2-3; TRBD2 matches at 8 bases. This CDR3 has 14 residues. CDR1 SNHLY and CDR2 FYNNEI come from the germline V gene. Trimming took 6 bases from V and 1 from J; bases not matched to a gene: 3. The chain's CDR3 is CASSLTSGTDTQYF. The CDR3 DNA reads TGTGCCAGCAGCTTGACTAGCGGCACAGATACGCAGTATTTT.

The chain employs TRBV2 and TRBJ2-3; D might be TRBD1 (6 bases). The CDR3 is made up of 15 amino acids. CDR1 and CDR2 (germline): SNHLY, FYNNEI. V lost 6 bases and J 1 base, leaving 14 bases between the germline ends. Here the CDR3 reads CASRYRTARTDTQYF. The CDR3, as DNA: TGTGCCAGCAGATACAGGACAGCTCGCACAGATACGCAGTATTTT.

The CDR3 region is CASRTDRDWGSGANVLTF. The DNA for the CDR3 is TGTGCCAGCAGGACGGACAGGGACTGGGGCTCTGGGGCCAACGTCCTGACTTTC. The chain recombines TRBV5-8 with TRBJ2-6; 8 nucleotides agree with TRBD1. The ends lost 5 bases at V and 0 bases at J; junction bases unmatched: 10. The CDR3 sequence is 18 residues long. Germline CDR1 SGHTS, CDR2 YDEGEE.

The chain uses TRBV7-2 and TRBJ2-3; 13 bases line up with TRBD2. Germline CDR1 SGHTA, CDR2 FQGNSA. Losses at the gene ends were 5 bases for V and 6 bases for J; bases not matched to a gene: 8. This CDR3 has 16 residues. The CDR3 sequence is CASSPSLAGGPDTQYF. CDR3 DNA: TGTGCCAGCAGCCCCTCACTAGCGGGGGGGCCGGATACGCAGTATTTT.

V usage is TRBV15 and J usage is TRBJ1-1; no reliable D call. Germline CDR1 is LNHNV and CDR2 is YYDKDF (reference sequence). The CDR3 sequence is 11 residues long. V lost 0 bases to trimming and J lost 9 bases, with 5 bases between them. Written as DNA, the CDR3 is TGTGCCACCAGCAGAGATTTTAAAGCTTTCTTT. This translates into CATSRDFKAFF.

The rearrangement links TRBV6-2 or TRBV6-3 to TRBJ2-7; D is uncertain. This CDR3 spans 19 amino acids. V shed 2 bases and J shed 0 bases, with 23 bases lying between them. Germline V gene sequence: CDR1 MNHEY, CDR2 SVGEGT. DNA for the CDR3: TGTGCCAGCAGTTACCCCGTTACAGAACAAACAATAAACTCCTACGAGCAGTACTTC. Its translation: CASSYPVTEQTINSYEQYF.

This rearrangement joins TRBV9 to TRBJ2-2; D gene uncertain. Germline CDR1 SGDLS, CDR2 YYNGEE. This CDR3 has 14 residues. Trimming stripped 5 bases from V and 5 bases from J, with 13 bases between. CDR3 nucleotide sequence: TGTGCCAGCAGGCCCGAGTCAGCTACCGGGGAGCTGTTTTTT. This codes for CASRPESATGELFF.

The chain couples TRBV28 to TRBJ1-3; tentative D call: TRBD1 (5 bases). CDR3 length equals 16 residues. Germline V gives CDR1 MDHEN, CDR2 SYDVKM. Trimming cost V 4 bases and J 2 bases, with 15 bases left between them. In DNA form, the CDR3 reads TGTGCCAGCAGTTCCAGCCGCGGGACTCCTGGAAACACCATATATTTT. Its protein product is CASSSSRGTPGNTIYF.

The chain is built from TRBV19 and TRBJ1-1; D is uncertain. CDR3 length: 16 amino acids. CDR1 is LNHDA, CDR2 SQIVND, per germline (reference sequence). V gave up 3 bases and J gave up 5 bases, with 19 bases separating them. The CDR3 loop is CASSMLNFLEGTEAFF. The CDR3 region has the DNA TGTGCCAGTAGTATGCTAAACTTCCTTGAAGGGACTGAAGCTTTCTTT.

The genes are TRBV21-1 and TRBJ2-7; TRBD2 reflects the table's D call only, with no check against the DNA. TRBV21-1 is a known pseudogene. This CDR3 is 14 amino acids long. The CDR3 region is CASLGVADTYEQYF. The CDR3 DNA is TGTGCCAGCTTGGGGGTAGCGGATACCTACGAGCAGTACTTC.